The entry below gives a single T cell receptor beta chain sequence along with its context. The target antigen is unknown. With 3 bases clipped from V and 6 bases from J, the junction kept 8 bases outside the gene matches. Germline V gene sequence: CDR1 MDHEN, CDR2 SYDVKM. The CDR3 covers 16 residues. This sample is part of a study of cytomegalovirus exposure and HLA in healthy donors. Across the whole study: Counted in an early data release were 65 million to 100 million unique TCRs from HLA-typed donors. Of all 398 donors who were genotyped, roughly 81% belonged to the Caucasian-associated ancestry cluster.

Whole-study findings and limits: The investigators catalogued 150 to 200 TCR beta chains as cytomegalovirus-associated. It is likely that the observed cluster of highly shared sequence variants was a sequencing artifact.

A multiplex PCR was run with 60 Vbeta primers and 13 Jbeta primers. The method was immunoSEQ multiplex PCR; TCRdb's version includes in-frame clones alone and lacks a portion of them. The sample yields 120,000 to 150,000 clones, roughly 80% seen once. The V call is TRBV28, the J call TRBJ1-4; 9 bases agree with TRBD1. This TCR came from a woman aged 25 to 39 in good health and CMV-seronegative. Source material: PBMCs. CDR3 coding DNA: TGTGCCAGCAGTTTGATGATGGGACAGGGACATGAAAAACTGTTTTTT. This codes for CASSLMMGQGHEKLFF.